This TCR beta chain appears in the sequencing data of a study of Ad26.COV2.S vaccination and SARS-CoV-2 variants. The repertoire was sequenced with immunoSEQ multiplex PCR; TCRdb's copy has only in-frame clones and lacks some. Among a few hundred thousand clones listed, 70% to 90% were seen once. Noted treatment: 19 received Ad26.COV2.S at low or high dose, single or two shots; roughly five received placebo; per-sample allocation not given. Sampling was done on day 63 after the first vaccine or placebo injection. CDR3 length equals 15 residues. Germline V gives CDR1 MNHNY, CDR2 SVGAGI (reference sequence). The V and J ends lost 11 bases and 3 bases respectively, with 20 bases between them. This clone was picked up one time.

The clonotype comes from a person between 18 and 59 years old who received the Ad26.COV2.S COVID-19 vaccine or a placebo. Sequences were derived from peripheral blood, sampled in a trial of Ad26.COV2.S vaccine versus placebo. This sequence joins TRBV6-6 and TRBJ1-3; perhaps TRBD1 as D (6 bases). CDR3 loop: CAAADIQGFGNTIYF. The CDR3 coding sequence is TGTGCCGCCGCCGATATTCAGGGGTTTGGAAACACCATATATTTT.